One and the same sample provided the 5 T cell receptor beta chains below, sequenced in a study of graft-versus-host responses after intestinal transplantation. For these TCRs, the target antigens are not known. Profiled with immunoSEQ multiplex PCR; TCRdb holds only in-frame clones, not every one. Here the sample spans about 120,000 clones, 90% to 95% being singletons. This sample comprised unstimulated CD8+ T cells sorted from spleen or lymph node cells, obtained before intestinal transplant. These receptors originate from a human donor who received an intestinal transplant.

This chain connects TRBV19 to TRBJ2-7, with 11 bases fitting TRBD2. The germline gives CDR1 LNHDA, CDR2 SQIVND (reference sequence). The CDR3 has 16 residues. Losses at the gene ends were 5 bases for V and 4 bases for J; bases not matched to a gene: 10. The CDR3 coding sequence is TGTGCCAGTAGTCTAGGACTTGGGACTAGCGGATACGAGCAGTACTTC. This encodes CASSLGLGTSGYEQYF.

The CDR3 loop is CASSHQGQGVYGYTF. As DNA, the CDR3 is TGTGCCAGCAGCCATCAAGGACAGGGGGTGTATGGCTACACCTTC. This rearrangement joins TRBV14 to TRBJ1-2, with 10 bases fitting TRBD1. The CDR3 has 15 residues. Germline CDR1 reads SGHDN; CDR2 reads FVKESK. The V and J ends lost 3 bases and 5 bases, in that order; junction bases with no gene match: 6.

V usage is TRBV9 and J usage is TRBJ1-3; tentative D call: TRBD1 (5 bases). Germline V lookup: CDR1 SGDLS, CDR2 YYNGEE. Trimming stripped 3 bases from V and 1 base from J, with 14 bases between. This CDR3 contains 16 residues. CDR3 nucleotide sequence: TGTGCCAGCAGCGAGGGGAAGGGTTGGTCTGGAAACACCATATATTTT. The encoded protein is CASSEGKGWSGNTIYF.

This chain joins TRBV5-4 and TRBJ2-7; D could derive from TRBD1 or TRBD2 (5 bases each). Germline CDR1 SGHNT, CDR2 YYREEE (reference sequence). The V and J ends lost 7 bases and 5 bases respectively, with 16 bases between them. The CDR3 covers 13 residues. CDR3 DNA: TGTGCCAGCCAAGGGACCCCTGGGGACGAGCAGTACTTC. Translated, it gives CASQGTPGDEQYF.

The J gene is TRBJ2-1, the V gene TRBV11-2; 10 nucleotides line up with TRBD1. V lost 1 base and J lost 8; bases outside the gene matches: 2. Germline V lookup: CDR1 SGHAT, CDR2 FQNNGV. The CDR3 totals 14 residues. The CDR3 nucleotides read TGTGCCAGCAGCTTAGGACAGGGGGCTTATGAGCAGTTCTTC. It yields the protein CASSLGQGAYEQFF.